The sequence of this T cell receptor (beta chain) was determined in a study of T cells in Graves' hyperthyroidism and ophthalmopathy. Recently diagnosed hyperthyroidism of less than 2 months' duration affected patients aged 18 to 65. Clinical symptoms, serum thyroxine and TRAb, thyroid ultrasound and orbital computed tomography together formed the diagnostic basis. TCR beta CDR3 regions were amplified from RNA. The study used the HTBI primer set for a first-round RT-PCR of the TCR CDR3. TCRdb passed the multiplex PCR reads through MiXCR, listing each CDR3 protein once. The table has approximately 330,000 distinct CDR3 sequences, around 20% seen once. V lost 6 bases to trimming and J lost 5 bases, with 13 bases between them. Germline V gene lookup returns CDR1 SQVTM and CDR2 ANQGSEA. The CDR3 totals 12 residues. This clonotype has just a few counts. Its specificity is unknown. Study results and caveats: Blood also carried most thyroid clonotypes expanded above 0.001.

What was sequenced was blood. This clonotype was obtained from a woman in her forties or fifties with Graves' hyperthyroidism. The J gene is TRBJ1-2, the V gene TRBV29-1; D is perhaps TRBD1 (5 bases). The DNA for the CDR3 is TGCAGCGTAGTAGGACATACTTATGGCTACACCTTC. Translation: CSVVGHTYGYTF.